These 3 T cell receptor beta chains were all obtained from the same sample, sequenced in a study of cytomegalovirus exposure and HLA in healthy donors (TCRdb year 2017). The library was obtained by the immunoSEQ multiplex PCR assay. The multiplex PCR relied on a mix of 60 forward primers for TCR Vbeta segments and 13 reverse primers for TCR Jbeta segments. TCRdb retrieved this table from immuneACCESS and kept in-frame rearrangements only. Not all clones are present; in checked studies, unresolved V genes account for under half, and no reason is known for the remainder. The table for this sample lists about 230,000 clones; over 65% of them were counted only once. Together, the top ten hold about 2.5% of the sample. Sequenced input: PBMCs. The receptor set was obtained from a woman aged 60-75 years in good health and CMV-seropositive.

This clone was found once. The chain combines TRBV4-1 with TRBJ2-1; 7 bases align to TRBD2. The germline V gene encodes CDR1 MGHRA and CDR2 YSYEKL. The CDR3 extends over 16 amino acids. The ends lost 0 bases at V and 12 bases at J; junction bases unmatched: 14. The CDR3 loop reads CASSQDHGRRFKSQFF. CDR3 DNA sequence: TGCGCCAGCAGCCAAGATCACGGGAGGAGATTCAAATCGCAGTTCTTC.

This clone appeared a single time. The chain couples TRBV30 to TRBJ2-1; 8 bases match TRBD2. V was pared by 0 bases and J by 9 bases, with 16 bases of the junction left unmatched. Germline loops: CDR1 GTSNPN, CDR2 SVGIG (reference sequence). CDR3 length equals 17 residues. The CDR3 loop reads CAWSVRGNRLAGLEQFF. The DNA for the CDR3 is TGTGCCTGGAGTGTACGAGGGAACCGGCTAGCGGGTCTTGAGCAGTTCTTC.

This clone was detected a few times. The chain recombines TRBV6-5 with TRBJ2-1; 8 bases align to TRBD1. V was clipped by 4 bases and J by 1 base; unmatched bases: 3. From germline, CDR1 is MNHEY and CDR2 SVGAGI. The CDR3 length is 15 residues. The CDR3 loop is CASSSTGGSYNEQFF. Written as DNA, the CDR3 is TGTGCCAGCAGTTCCACAGGGGGTTCCTACAATGAGCAGTTCTTC.